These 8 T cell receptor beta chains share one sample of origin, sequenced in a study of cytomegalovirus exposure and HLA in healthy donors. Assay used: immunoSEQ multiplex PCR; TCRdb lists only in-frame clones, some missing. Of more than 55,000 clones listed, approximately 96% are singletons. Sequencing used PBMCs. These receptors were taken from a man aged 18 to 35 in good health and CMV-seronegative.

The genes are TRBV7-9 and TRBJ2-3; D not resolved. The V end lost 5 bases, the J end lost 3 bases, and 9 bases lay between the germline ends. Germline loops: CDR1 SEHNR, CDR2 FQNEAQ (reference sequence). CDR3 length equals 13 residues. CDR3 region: CASSPAATDTQYF. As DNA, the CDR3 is TGTGCCAGCAGCCCCGCGGCTACAGATACGCAGTATTTT.

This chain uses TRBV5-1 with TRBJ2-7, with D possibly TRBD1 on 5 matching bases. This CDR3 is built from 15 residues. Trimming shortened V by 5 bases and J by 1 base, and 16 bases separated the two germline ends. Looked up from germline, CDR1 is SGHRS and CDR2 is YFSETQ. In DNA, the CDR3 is TGCGCCAGCAGGATTTCATTTGGGGCGTCCTACGAGCAGTACTTC. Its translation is CASRISFGASYEQYF. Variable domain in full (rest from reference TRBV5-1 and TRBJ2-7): KAGVTQTPRYLIKTRGQQVTLSCSPISGHRSVSWYQQTPGQGLQFLFEYFSETQRNKGNFPGRFSGRQFSNSRSEMNVSTLELGDSALYLCASRISFGASYEQYFGPGTRLTVT.

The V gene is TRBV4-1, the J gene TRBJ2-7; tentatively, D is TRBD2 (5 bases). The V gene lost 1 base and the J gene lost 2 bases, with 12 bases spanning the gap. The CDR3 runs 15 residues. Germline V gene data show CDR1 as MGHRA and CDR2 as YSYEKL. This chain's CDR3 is CASSQGMSGTYEQYF. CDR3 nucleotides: TGCGCCAGCAGCCAAGGAATGAGCGGAACCTACGAGCAGTACTTC.

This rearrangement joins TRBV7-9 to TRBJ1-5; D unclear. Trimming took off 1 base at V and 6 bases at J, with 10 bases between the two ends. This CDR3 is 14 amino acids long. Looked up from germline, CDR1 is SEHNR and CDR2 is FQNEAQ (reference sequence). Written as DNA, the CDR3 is TGTGCCAGCAGCTTAGATGGCAGGATTCAGCCCCAGCATTTT. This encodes CASSLDGRIQPQHF.

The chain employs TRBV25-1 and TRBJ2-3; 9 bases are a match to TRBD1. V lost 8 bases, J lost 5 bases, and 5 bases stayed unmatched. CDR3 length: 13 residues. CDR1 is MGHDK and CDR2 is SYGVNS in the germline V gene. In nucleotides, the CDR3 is TGTGCCAGCCGGACAGGGGCCGGAGATACGCAGTATTTT. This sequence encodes CASRTGAGDTQYF.

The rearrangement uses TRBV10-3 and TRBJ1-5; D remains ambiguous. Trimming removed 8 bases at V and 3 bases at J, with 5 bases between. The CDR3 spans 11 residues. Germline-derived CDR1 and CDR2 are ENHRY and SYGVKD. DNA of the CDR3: TGTGCCATCGGAGACAATCAGCCCCAGCATTTT. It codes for CAIGDNQPQHF.

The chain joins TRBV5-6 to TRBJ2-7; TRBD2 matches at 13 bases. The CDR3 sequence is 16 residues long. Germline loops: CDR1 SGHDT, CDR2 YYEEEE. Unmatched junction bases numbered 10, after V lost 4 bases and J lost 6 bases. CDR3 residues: CASSGTSGKPWGEQYF. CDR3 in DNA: TGTGCCAGCAGCGGGACTAGCGGGAAACCCTGGGGCGAGCAGTACTTC.

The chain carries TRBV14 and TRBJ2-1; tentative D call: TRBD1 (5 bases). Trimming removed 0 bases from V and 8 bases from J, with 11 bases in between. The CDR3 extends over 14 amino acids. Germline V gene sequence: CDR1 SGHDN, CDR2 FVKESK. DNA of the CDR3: TGTGCCAGCAGCCAAGAAATTCAGGGTGATGAGCAGTTCTTC. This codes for CASSQEIQGDEQFF.